Following are 3 T cell receptor beta chains from one sample sequenced in a study of response to subunit inactivated influenza vaccine. TCRdb passed the RT-PCR reads through MiXCR, listing each CDR3 protein once. The data show 710,000 or so distinct CDR3 sequences, 15% to 19% seen once. This material consisted of PBMCs from blood, taken about 12 days after vaccination. Source of these receptors: a man aged 45 to 65 who received an inactivated influenza vaccine.

This clonotype was detected a few times. The chain carries TRBV15 and TRBJ2-1, with D unresolved. V was trimmed by 4 bases and J by 5 bases, leaving 9 bases between them. The CDR3 spans 13 residues. Germline lookup yields CDR1 LNHNV and CDR2 YYDKDF (reference sequence). Here the CDR3 DNA reads TGTGCCACCAGCAAAGCGAGCAACAATGAGCAGTTCTTC. It specifies CATSKASNNEQFF.

Written as DNA, the CDR3 is TGTGCCATCAGTGGGCCGACGGCGGGGCTTTCCTACAATGAGCAGTTCTTC. Protein product: CAISGPTAGLSYNEQFF. The chain employs TRBV10-3 and TRBJ2-1; D might be TRBD2 (6 bases). Germline lookup yields CDR1 ENHRY and CDR2 SYGVKD. The CDR3 covers 17 residues. V was cut by 4 bases and J by 1 base, with 17 bases left in between.

This CDR3 reads CASRRELAGGNNEQFF. The CDR3 nucleotides are TGTGCCAGCAGGAGGGAACTAGCGGGGGGAAACAATGAGCAGTTCTTC. The chain couples TRBV2 to TRBJ2-1; TRBD2 agrees at 12 bases. The junction had 8 bases not matched to a gene; V was cut back by 6 bases and J by 5 bases. Germline V CDR1 and CDR2: SNHLY, FYNNEI. The length of the CDR3 is 16 residues.